These 5 T cell receptor beta chains originate from one sample sequenced in a study of T cell repertoires in cytomegalovirus infection (dated by TCRdb to the late 2010s). TCRdb records Illumina HiSeq 1500 as the sequencer. The public sequencing data were trimmed at Q25 with fastp and processed into clonotypes with MiXCR by TCRdb, which kept only in-frame beta chains. CDR3 protein sequences are deduplicated, and each keeps its most common genes and DNA. The sample profile shows 700,000 to 900,000 distinct CDR3 sequences; 25% to 30% of them were found once. Less than 15% of the sample goes to the ten largest clones. These receptors have no identified antigens. This specimen's treatment or condition label, interpreted: in vitro stimulation with specific CMV peptide epitopes to enrich CMV-specific T cells. The sequencing used cultured CD8+ T cells from PBMCs, collected from culture after CMV antigen stimulation. The receptors come from a human donor in good health (CMV status not recorded). Some clones in this sample may be carry-over from other donors' samples.

The chain couples TRBV28 to TRBJ1-2, with 7 bases aligning to TRBD1. This CDR3 has 17 residues. The V gene end was trimmed by 2 bases and the J gene end by 1 base; junction bases not matched to a gene: 10. Germline CDR1 and CDR2: MDHEN and SYDVKM. The CDR3 sequence is CASSLPLDRSLNYGYTF. The CDR3 DNA sequence: TGTGCCAGCAGTTTACCCTTGGACAGGTCACTTAACTATGGCTACACCTTC.

This clonotype was picked up many times. The chain uses TRBV7-2 and TRBJ1-1, with D uncertain. Trimming removed 5 bases at V and 1 base at J, with 17 bases between. The germline V gene encodes CDR1 SGHTA and CDR2 FQGNSA. The CDR3 runs 16 residues. CDR3 DNA sequence: TGTGCCAGCAGCCCCGCCAGGCCCTCCGGGAACACTGAAGCTTTCTTT. Its translation is CASSPARPSGNTEAFF.

This clonotype turned up a few times. V gene TRBV6-6 combines with J gene TRBJ2-7; tentatively, D is TRBD1 (6 bases). Per germline, CDR1 MNHNY and CDR2 SVGAGI (reference sequence). CDR3 length: 16 amino acids. V gave up 0 bases and J gave up 7 bases, with 19 bases separating them. CDR3 DNA sequence: TGTGCCAGCAGTTACTCTCCGCAGCAGGGGCGCGAAGAGCAGTACTTC. Amino acids: CASSYSPQQGREEQYF.

This clonotype occurred once. This chain links TRBV12-3 or TRBV12-4 with TRBJ1-6; perhaps TRBD1 as D (5 bases). V was trimmed by 1 base and J by 6 bases, leaving 16 bases between them. The CDR3 loop spans 17 amino acids. The CDR3 region is CASSLGRQTTLNSPLHF. CDR3 DNA sequence: TGTGCCAGCAGTTTAGGAAGACAGACAACCCTTAATTCACCCCTCCACTTT.

The chain combines TRBV4-1 with TRBJ2-2; D is possibly TRBD1 or TRBD2 (5 bases each). V lost 4 bases and J 3 bases, leaving 12 bases between the germline ends. The CDR3 loop spans 15 amino acids. Per the germline V gene, CDR1 is MGHRA and CDR2 is YSYEKL. This CDR3 is CASSLTGADTGELFF. DNA for the CDR3: TGCGCCAGCAGCCTAACCGGGGCCGACACCGGGGAGCTGTTTTTT.